The clone carrying this TCR beta chain has more than one count but fewer than ten. Its antigen is unknown. The CDR3 runs 15 residues. Germline CDR1 reads LGHNA; CDR2 reads YSLEER. V was shortened by 3 bases and J by 0 bases, with 6 bases between the two germline ends. The source of the sample is a study of beta chain features in type 1 diabetes. Overall study results and limits: Moderate yet significant TCRB CDR3 shortening was seen in Type 1 diabetes patients in all four CD4+ subsets.

Reverse transcribing all isolated RNA meant expressed TCRB transcripts were sequenced. For naive, central memory and regulatory T cell samples, reads averaged about 3.5 million. Sequenced by immunoSEQ multiplex PCR; TCRdb stores in-frame clones only, minus some. The sample consists of fewer than 300,000 clones, approximately 10% of them appearing once. V and J are TRBV4-3 and TRBJ1-6; the D is unclear. Sequenced: naive CD4+ T cells from blood. The source of this sequence is a man aged 25 to 40 with type 1 diabetes. The CDR3: CASSQWSSYNSPLHF. CDR3 DNA sequence: TGCGCCAGCAGCCAGTGGAGCTCCTATAATTCACCCCTCCACTTT.